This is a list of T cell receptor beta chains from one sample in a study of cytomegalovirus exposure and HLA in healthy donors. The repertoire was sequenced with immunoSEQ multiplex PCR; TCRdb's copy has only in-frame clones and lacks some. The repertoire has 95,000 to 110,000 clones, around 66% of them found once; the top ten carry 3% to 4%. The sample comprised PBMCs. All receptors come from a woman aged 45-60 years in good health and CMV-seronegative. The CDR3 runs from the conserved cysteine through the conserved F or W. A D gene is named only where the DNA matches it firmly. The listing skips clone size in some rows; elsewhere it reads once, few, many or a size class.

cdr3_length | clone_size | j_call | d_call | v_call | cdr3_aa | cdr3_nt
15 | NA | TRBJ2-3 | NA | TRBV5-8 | CASSSIDHSTDTQYF | TGTGCCAGCAGCTCTATCGACCATAGCACTGATACGCAGTATTTT
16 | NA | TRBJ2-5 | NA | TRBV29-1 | CSVLVWGVGLQETQYF | TGCAGCGTTTTAGTATGGGGAGTTGGACTACAAGAGACCCAGTACTTC
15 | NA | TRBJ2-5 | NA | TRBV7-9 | CASSPTWRGRETQYF | TGTGCCAGCAGCCCGACCTGGCGGGGAAGAGAGACCCAGTACTTC
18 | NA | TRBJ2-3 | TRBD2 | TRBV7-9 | CASSQTSGGPFSTDTQYF | TGTGCCAGCAGCCAAACTAGCGGGGGCCCCTTCAGCACAGATACGCAGTATTTT
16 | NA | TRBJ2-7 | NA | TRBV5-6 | CASSSSPGGGTLGQYF | TGTGCCAGCAGCTCGTCCCCAGGTGGCGGGACCCTCGGGCAGTACTTC
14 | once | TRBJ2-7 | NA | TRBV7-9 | CASSASGGGDEQYF | TGTGCCAGCAGCGCCTCGGGCGGGGGCGACGAGCAGTACTTC
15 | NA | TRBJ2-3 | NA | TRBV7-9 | CASSLSVTSTDTQYF | TGTGCCAGCAGCTTATCCGTTACTAGCACAGATACGCAGTATTTT
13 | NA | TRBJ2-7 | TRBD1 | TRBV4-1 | CASSLPGGAEQYF | TGCGCCAGCAGCCTCCCAGGGGGCGCCGAGCAGTACTTC
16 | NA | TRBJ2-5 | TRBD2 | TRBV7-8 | CASSLASGGALETQYF | TGTGCCAGCAGCTTGGCTAGCGGGGGGGCATTGGAGACCCAGTACTTC
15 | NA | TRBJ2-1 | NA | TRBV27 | CASRRSGEPYNEQFF | TGTGCCAGCAGGCGCTCGGGGGAACCCTACAATGAGCAGTTCTTC
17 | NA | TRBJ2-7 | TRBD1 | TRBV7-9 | CASSLLSSTGGSFEQYF | TGTGCCAGCAGCTTACTCTCCTCGACAGGGGGTTCATTCGAGCAGTACTTC
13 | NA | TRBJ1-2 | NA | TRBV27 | CASSRNRVDGYTF | TGTGCCAGCAGTCGGAACAGGGTAGATGGCTACACCTTC
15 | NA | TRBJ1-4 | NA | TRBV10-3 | CAIRKGRGTNEKLFF | TGTGCCATCCGTAAGGGGAGGGGAACTAATGAAAAACTGTTTTTT
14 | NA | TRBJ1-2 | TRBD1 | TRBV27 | CASSPRQGVDGYTF | TGTGCCAGCAGTCCGAGACAGGGGGTGGATGGCTACACCTTC
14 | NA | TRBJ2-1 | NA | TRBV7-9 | CASSPRIGDNEQFF | TGTGCCAGCAGCCCGAGAATAGGGGACAATGAGCAGTTCTTC
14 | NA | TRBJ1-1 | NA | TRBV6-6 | CASSYRGTNTEAFF | TGTGCCAGCAGTTACAGGGGGACGAACACTGAAGCTTTCTTT
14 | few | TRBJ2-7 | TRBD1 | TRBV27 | CASSLPDRAYEQYF | TGTGCCAGCAGTTTACCGGACAGGGCCTACGAGCAGTACTTC
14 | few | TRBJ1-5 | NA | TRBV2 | CASRGLRNNQPQHF | TGTGCCAGCAGAGGACTGCGTAACAATCAGCCCCAGCATTTT
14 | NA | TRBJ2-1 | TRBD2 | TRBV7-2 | CASSLLAGESEQFF | TGTGCCAGCAGCTTATTAGCGGGGGAAAGTGAGCAGTTCTTC
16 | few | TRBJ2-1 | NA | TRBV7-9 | CASSTQGKVLYNEQFF | TGTGCCAGCAGCACCCAGGGGAAGGTTCTCTACAATGAGCAGTTCTTC
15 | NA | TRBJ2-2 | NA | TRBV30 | CAWSLQDLNTGELFF | TGTGCCTGGAGTTTACAGGACCTGAACACCGGGGAGCTGTTTTTT
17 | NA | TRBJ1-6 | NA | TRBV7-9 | CASSHPPRDNYNSPLHF | TGTGCCAGCAGCCACCCGCCCCGGGACAATTATAATTCACCCCTCCACTTT
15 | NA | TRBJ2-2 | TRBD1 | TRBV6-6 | CASKGTGDNTGELFF | TGTGCCAGCAAGGGGACAGGAGATAACACCGGGGAGCTGTTTTTT
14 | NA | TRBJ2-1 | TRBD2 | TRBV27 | CASSLRGRGNEQFF | TGTGCCAGCAGTTTGAGAGGGAGGGGCAATGAGCAGTTCTTC
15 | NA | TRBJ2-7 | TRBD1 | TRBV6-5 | CASSYSPGQGYEQYF | TGTGCCAGCAGTTACTCGCCGGGACAGGGGTACGAGCAGTACTTC
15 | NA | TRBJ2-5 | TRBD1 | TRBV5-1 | CASSSSGTGGETQYF | TGCGCCAGCAGCTCCTCCGGGACAGGGGGCGAGACCCAGTACTTC
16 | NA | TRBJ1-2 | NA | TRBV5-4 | CASSLGAGMAAYGYTF | TGTGCCAGCAGCTTGGGGGCAGGGATGGCGGCCTATGGCTACACCTTC
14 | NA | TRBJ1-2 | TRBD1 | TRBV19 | CASSTTTGPDGYTF | TGTGCCAGTAGTACGACGACAGGGCCGGATGGCTACACCTTC
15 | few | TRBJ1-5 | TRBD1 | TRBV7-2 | CASSLDGQGNQPQHF | TGTGCCAGCAGCTTAGACGGACAGGGCAACCAGCCCCAGCATTTT
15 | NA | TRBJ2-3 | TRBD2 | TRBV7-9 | CASSGTSGSFFTQYF | TGTGCCAGCAGCGGGACTAGCGGGAGTTTTTTTACGCAGTATTTT
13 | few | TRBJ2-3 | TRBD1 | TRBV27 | CASRTGNTDTQYF | TGTGCCAGCCGGACAGGTAACACAGATACGCAGTATTTT
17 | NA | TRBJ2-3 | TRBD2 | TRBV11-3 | CASSLGLSGGAADTQYF | TGTGCCAGCAGCTTGGGACTCAGCGGGGGAGCCGCAGATACGCAGTATTTT
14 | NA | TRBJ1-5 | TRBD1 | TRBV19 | CASISGQGDQPQHF | TGTGCCAGTATCTCTGGACAGGGAGATCAGCCCCAGCATTTT
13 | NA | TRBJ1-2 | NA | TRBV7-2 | CASSLGQSYGYTF | TGTGCCAGCAGCTTAGGACAGTCCTATGGCTACACCTTC
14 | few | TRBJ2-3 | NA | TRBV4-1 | CASSPTDFTDTQYF | TGCGCCAGCAGCCCGACAGACTTCACAGATACGCAGTATTTT
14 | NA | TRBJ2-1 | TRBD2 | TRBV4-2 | CASSQVGGHNEQFF | TGTGCCAGCAGCCAAGTGGGAGGGCACAATGAGCAGTTCTTC
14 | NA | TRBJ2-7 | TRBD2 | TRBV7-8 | CASSLLGLAYEQYF | TGTGCCAGCAGCTTATTGGGACTAGCCTACGAGCAGTACTTC
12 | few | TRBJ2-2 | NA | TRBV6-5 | CASSPLTGELFF | TGTGCCAGCAGCCCCCTAACCGGGGAGCTGTTTTTT
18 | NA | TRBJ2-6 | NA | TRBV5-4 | CASSLYGTRSSGANVLTF | TGTGCCAGCAGCTTGTATGGGACTCGTTCCTCTGGGGCCAACGTCCTGACTTTC
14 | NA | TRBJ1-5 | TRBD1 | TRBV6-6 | CASRIQGRNQPQHF | TGTGCCAGCAGAATACAGGGGCGGAATCAGCCCCAGCATTTT
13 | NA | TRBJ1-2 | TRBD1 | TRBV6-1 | CASSDTDRAGYTF | TGTGCCAGCAGTGATACGGACAGGGCTGGCTACACCTTC
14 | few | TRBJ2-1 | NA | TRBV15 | CATSPSSGEYEQFF | TGTGCCACCAGCCCCTCGTCAGGGGAATATGAGCAGTTCTTC
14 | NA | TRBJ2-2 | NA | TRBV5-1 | CASSLTGYTGELFF | TGCGCCAGCAGCTTGACAGGGTACACCGGGGAGCTGTTTTTT
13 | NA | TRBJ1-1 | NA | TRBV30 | CAWSEQLNTEAFF | TGTGCCTGGAGTGAACAGCTGAACACTGAAGCTTTCTTT
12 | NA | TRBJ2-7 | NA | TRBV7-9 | CASSFTRDEQYF | TGTGCCAGCAGCTTTACCCGGGACGAGCAGTACTTC
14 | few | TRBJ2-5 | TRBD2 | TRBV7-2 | CASRSLAGAESQYF | TGTGCCAGCAGATCTCTAGCGGGAGCGGAGTCCCAGTACTTC
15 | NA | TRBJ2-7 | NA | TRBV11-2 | CASSLSSQGPYEQYF | TGTGCCAGCAGCTTAAGCTCACAGGGTCCCTACGAGCAGTACTTC
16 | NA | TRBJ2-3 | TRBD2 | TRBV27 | CASSFYSGGLTDTQYF | TGTGCCAGCAGTTTTTATAGCGGGGGATTGACAGATACGCAGTATTTT
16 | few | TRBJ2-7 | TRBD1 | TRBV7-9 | CASSFGPGQDGYEQYF | TGTGCCAGCAGCTTTGGTCCGGGACAGGACGGCTACGAGCAGTACTTC
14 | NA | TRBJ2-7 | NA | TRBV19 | CASSLSRVGYEQYF | TGTGCCAGTAGTCTCTCCCGGGTCGGTTACGAGCAGTACTTC
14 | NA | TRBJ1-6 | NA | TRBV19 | CASSTTEGESPLHF | TGTGCCAGTAGTACCACAGAGGGAGAGTCACCCCTCCACTTT
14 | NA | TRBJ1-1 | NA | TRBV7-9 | CASSFGQTNTEAFF | TGTGCCAGCAGCTTCGGACAGACGAACACTGAAGCTTTCTTT
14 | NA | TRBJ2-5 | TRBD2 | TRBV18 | CASSIAGGAETQYF | TGTGCCAGCTCCATAGCGGGAGGGGCAGAGACCCAGTACTTC
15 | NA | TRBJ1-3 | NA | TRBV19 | CASSYGQGSGNTIYF | TGTGCCAGTAGTTATGGGCAGGGATCTGGAAACACCATATATTTT